Following are 30 T cell receptor beta chains from one sample sequenced in a study of technical replicates of blood from a handful of donors. The table came from immunoSEQ multiplex PCR; TCRdb's copy has only in-frame clones and leaves some out. Here the sample spans some 73,000 clones, 85% to 95% being singletons. Sequencing was performed on PBMCs. Every receptor here comes from a human donor in good health. Some clones in this sample may be carry-over from other donors' samples.

The V gene is TRBV4-2, the J gene TRBJ1-1; the match to TRBD1 covers 7 bases. With V trimmed by 6 bases and J by 5 bases, 9 bases remained unmatched. The CDR3 is made up of 14 amino acids. Germline values: CDR1 LGHNA, CDR2 YNFKEQ. This CDR3 is CASRKGGAGTEAFF. The CDR3 DNA reads as TGTGCCAGCAGGAAAGGGGGCGCGGGGACTGAAGCTTTCTTT.

The rearrangement joins TRBV7-2 to TRBJ1-2, with D possibly matching TRBD1 (5 bases). The V and J ends lost 3 bases and 2 bases respectively, with 10 bases between them. Germline V gives CDR1 SGHTA, CDR2 FQGNSA. The CDR3 spans 14 residues. The CDR3 nucleotides are TGTGCCAGCAGCTTGGACACTTCCAACTATGGCTACACCTTC. Translated: CASSLDTSNYGYTF.

The V call is TRBV7-2, the J call TRBJ1-5, with D possibly being TRBD1 (5 bases). Germline V gives CDR1 SGHTA, CDR2 FQGNSA. Trimming pared 4 bases from V and 3 bases from J, leaving 7 bases between. This CDR3 contains 13 residues. In DNA form, the CDR3 reads TGTGCCAGCAGCTCCAGGGTCAATCAGCCCCAGCATTTT. It yields the protein CASSSRVNQPQHF.

This chain joins TRBV13 and TRBJ1-6; 7 nucleotides line up with TRBD1. The V segment lost 5 bases and the J segment 11 bases; nucleotides outside the gene matches: 12. CDR1 is PRHDT, CDR2 FYEKMQ, per germline (reference sequence). The CDR3 is made up of 15 amino acids. Here the CDR3 DNA reads TGTGCCAGCAGCCTAAGCAACAGGGGAGGTCCACCCCTCCACTTT. Translated, it gives CASSLSNRGGPPLHF. Drawing the rest from reference TRBV13 and TRBJ1-6, the complete variable domain is AAGVIQSPRHLIKEKRETATLKCYPIPRHDTVYWYQQGPGQDPQFLISFYEKMQSDKGSIPDRFSAQQFSDYHSELNMSSLELGDSALYFCASSLSNRGGPPLHFGNGTRLTVT.

CDR3 sequence (DNA): TGTGCCAGCAGTTCGGACGGGGGCTATGGCTACACCTTC. Translation: CASSSDGGYGYTF. The rearrangement joins TRBV2 to TRBJ1-2; a possible D gene is TRBD1 (5 bases). V lost 5 bases to trimming and J lost 4 bases, with 11 bases between them. This CDR3 spans 13 amino acids. From germline, CDR1 is SNHLY and CDR2 FYNNEI.

This chain connects TRBV9 to TRBJ1-1; D may be TRBD1 (5 bases). Germline V CDR1 and CDR2: SGDLS, YYNGEE. The ends were cut back, 0 bases at V and 5 bases at J, with 14 bases in the middle. The CDR3 covers 15 residues. The CDR3 DNA sequence: TGTGCCAGCAGCGTAGCTGGGGCGAAGGGGACTGAAGCTTTCTTT. Protein: CASSVAGAKGTEAFF.

The chain links TRBV11-1 to TRBJ2-3; D might be TRBD1 (5 bases). Germline assignment: CDR1 SGHAT and CDR2 FQDESV (reference sequence). The CDR3 spans 15 residues. V was clipped by 5 bases and J by 5 bases, with 17 bases between them. CDR3 bases: TGTGCCAGCAGCCTCCAGGGAAACCTAGAAGATACGCAGTATTTT. Its translation: CASSLQGNLEDTQYF.

The V and J genes are TRBV19 and TRBJ2-1; a weak D match, TRBD1 (5 bases). Germline loops: CDR1 LNHDA, CDR2 SQIVND (reference sequence). The ends were cut back, 4 bases at V and 1 base at J, with 14 bases in the middle. The CDR3 extends over 16 amino acids. CDR3 in amino acids: CASSTRVVRSYNEQFF. DNA of the CDR3: TGTGCCAGTAGTACCAGGGTTGTGCGGTCCTACAATGAGCAGTTCTTC.

A single count supports this clone. The chain combines TRBV6-5 with TRBJ2-2; TRBD2 matches at 7 bases. The length of the CDR3 is 16 residues. Germline trimming cut 4 bases from V and 4 bases from J; bases unmatched to any gene: 9. Germline values: CDR1 MNHEY, CDR2 SVGAGI. CDR3 amino acids: CASSSPFGRSTGELFF. The CDR3 nucleotides are TGTGCCAGCAGTTCACCTTTCGGGAGGTCCACCGGGGAGCTGTTTTTT.

The chain has TRBV2 and TRBJ1-2; D unresolved. Germline CDR1 reads SNHLY; CDR2 reads FYNNEI. Trimming removed 6 bases at V and 8 bases at J, with 10 bases between. This CDR3 region has 11 residues. The CDR3 nucleotides are TGTGCCAGCAGCCCGGAGGTAGGCTACACCTTC. It specifies CASSPEVGYTF.

V gene TRBV7-8 combines with J gene TRBJ1-4; 10 bases line up with TRBD1. The germline V gene encodes CDR1 SGHVS and CDR2 FQNEAQ. Trimming at V came to 5 bases and at J to 6 bases, leaving 6 bases not matched to a gene. The length of the CDR3 is 15 residues. CDR3 sequence reads: CASSTDRGPHEKLFF. In DNA, the CDR3 is TGTGCCAGCAGCACAGACAGGGGGCCGCATGAAAAACTGTTTTTT.

The chain recombines TRBV30 with TRBJ1-1; 9 bases map to TRBD1. CDR1 is GTSNPN and CDR2 is SVGIG in the germline V gene (reference sequence). The CDR3 runs 14 residues. V was pared by 5 bases and J by 5 bases, with 9 bases of the junction left unmatched. CDR3 DNA sequence: TGTGCCTGGGACACAAAGGGACAGGGTACTGAAGCTTTCTTT. Its protein product is CAWDTKGQGTEAFF.

V usage is TRBV4-3 and J usage is TRBJ1-1; D perhaps matches TRBD1 (6 bases). Between the trimmed V and J ends, which lost 3 bases and 4 bases, there was a span of 15 bases. This CDR3 spans 15 amino acids. Germline assignment: CDR1 LGHNA and CDR2 YSLEER. CDR3 sequence: CASSQILTGSTEAFF. Written as DNA, the CDR3 is TGCGCCAGCAGCCAGATTCTTACAGGGTCCACTGAAGCTTTCTTT.

The rearrangement links TRBV29-1 to TRBJ1-5; D call uncertain. The V and J ends lost 8 bases and 1 base respectively, with 12 bases between them. The CDR3 runs to 13 residues. Germline V lookup: CDR1 SQVTM, CDR2 ANQGSEA. For the CDR3, the DNA is TGCAGCCCCCTCTGTGAGAGCAATCAGCCCCAGCATTTT. It codes for CSPLCESNQPQHF.

This chain connects TRBV7-7 to TRBJ2-7, with 7 nucleotides matching TRBD1. J lost 6 bases, V lost 5 bases, and 7 bases had no gene match. Germline V gene lookup returns CDR1 SSHAT and CDR2 FNYEAQ (reference sequence). CDR3 length: 13 residues. The CDR3 here is CASSADRAGEQYF. CDR3 sequence (DNA): TGTGCCAGCAGCGCCGACAGGGCCGGCGAGCAGTACTTC. The full variable domain, with the rest looked up from reference TRBV7-7 and TRBJ2-7, is GAGVSQSPRYKVTKRGQDVTLRCDPISSHATLYWYQQALGQGPEFLTYFNYEAQPDKSGLPSDRFSAERPEGSISTLTIQRTEQRDSAMYRCASSADRAGEQYFGPGTRLTVT.

The chain joins TRBV18 to TRBJ2-5; weak D call: TRBD2 (6 bases). V shed 5 bases and J shed 2 bases, with 12 bases lying between them. The CDR3 contains 14 residues. Germline loops: CDR1 KGHSH, CDR2 LQKENI. DNA of the CDR3: TGTGCCAGCTCAGAAAACGGGGGACAAGAGACCCAGTACTTC. Its translation: CASSENGGQETQYF.

In nucleotides, the CDR3 is TGTGCCAGCAGTGAAACGGGGAATGAGCAGTTCTTC. Amino acids: CASSETGNEQFF. This chain links TRBV25-1 with TRBJ2-1, with D possibly matching TRBD2 (5 bases). This CDR3 has 12 residues. Between the trimmed V and J ends, which lost 2 bases and 7 bases, there was a span of 6 bases. Per the germline V gene, CDR1 is MGHDK and CDR2 is SYGVNS.

The chain links TRBV7-8 to TRBJ1-1, with 11 bases fitting TRBD1. CDR3 size: 16 residues. V lost 4 bases and J lost 0; bases outside the gene matches: 4. CDR1 is SGHVS, CDR2 FQNEAQ, per germline. Here the CDR3 DNA reads TGTGCCAGCAGCTCTACGGGACAGGGGGTGAACACTGAAGCTTTCTTT. This encodes CASSSTGQGVNTEAFF. Supplemented by reference TRBV7-8 and TRBJ1-1, the full variable domain reads GAGVSQSPRYKVAKRGQDVALRCDPISGHVSLFWYQQALGQGPEFLTYFQNEAQLDKSGLPSDRFFAERPEGSVSTLKIQRTQQEDSAVYLCASSSTGQGVNTEAFFGQGTRLTVV.

The chain uses TRBV7-3 and TRBJ2-1; 9 bases map to TRBD1. Trimming removed 8 bases from V and 7 bases from J; junction bases left unmatched: 12. CDR1 and CDR2 from the germline V gene are SGHTA and FQGTGA. The CDR3 length is 15 residues. The CDR3 protein is CASQRGETGGNEQFF. As DNA, the CDR3 is TGTGCCAGCCAACGCGGGGAGACAGGGGGAAATGAGCAGTTCTTC.

The chain is built from TRBV7-9 and TRBJ2-7; 9 nucleotides match TRBD1. Per the germline V gene, CDR1 is SEHNR and CDR2 is FQNEAQ (reference sequence). This CDR3 comprises 15 residues. J lost 3 bases, V lost 5 bases, and 8 bases had no gene match. The CDR3: CASSPQGQGYYEQYF. As DNA, the CDR3 is TGTGCCAGCAGCCCCCAGGGACAGGGTTACTACGAGCAGTACTTC.

The genes are TRBV7-9 and TRBJ2-1, with D maybe TRBD1 (5 bases). The V and J ends lost 5 bases and 9 bases respectively, with 26 bases between them. The CDR3 runs 17 residues. Germline CDR1 SEHNR, CDR2 FQNEAQ (reference sequence). CDR3 region: CASSPEPVEISRVEQFF. The CDR3 DNA is TGTGCCAGCAGCCCGGAACCGGTCGAGATATCCAGGGTTGAGCAGTTCTTC.

This chain joins TRBV7-2 and TRBJ2-7; D possibly corresponds to TRBD1 (5 bases). Between the trimmed V and J ends, which lost 2 bases and 0 bases, there was a span of 8 bases. Per germline, CDR1 SGHTA and CDR2 FQGNSA. The CDR3 spans 14 residues. DNA for the CDR3: TGTGCCAGCAGCTTATCACAGGACTCCTACGAGCAGTACTTC. Amino acids: CASSLSQDSYEQYF.

This chain connects TRBV19 to TRBJ1-4; 9 bases fit TRBD1. J was trimmed by 4 bases and V by 1 base; bases with no gene match: 1. Germline values: CDR1 LNHDA, CDR2 SQIVND (reference sequence). This CDR3 is 15 amino acids long. The CDR3 sequence: CASSIAGQGNEKLFF. The CDR3 DNA is TGTGCCAGTAGTATAGCGGGACAGGGTAATGAAAAACTGTTTTTT.

The gene calls are TRBV27 and TRBJ2-1; D uncertain. The germline V gene encodes CDR1 MNHEY and CDR2 SMNVEV (reference sequence). Trimming took 3 bases from V and 7 from J, leaving 7 bases between them. The length of the CDR3 is 12 residues. CDR3 DNA: TGTGCCAGCAGTTTCCTAGGAAATGAGCAGTTCTTC. Its translation: CASSFLGNEQFF.

The rearrangement joins TRBV7-8 to TRBJ2-5; D unclear. V was trimmed by 3 bases and J by 4 bases, leaving 12 bases between them. The germline V gene encodes CDR1 SGHVS and CDR2 FQNEAQ. The CDR3 length is 14 residues. The chain's CDR3 is CASSFEPPPETQYF. The DNA for the CDR3 is TGTGCCAGCAGCTTTGAGCCCCCCCCAGAGACCCAGTACTTC.

This clone was detected a few times. This sequence joins TRBV5-1 and TRBJ2-3; 8 bases line up with TRBD2. V shed 3 bases, J shed 2 bases, and the junction held 5 bases outside the gene matches. The CDR3 covers 15 residues. Per germline, CDR1 SGHRS and CDR2 YFSETQ. The CDR3 spells CASSWRAGATDTQYF. The CDR3 nucleotides read TGCGCCAGCAGCTGGCGAGCGGGGGCCACAGATACGCAGTATTTT.

V is TRBV14 and J is TRBJ1-6; D possibly corresponds to TRBD1 (6 bases). The germline V gene encodes CDR1 SGHDN and CDR2 FVKESK. The CDR3 spans 13 residues. V lost 4 bases to trimming and J lost 9 bases, with 10 bases between them. The DNA of the CDR3 is TGTGCCAGCAGCCCAAGGGGGGGTTCACCCCTCCACTTT. Translated, it gives CASSPRGGSPLHF.

The J gene is TRBJ2-3, the V gene TRBV29-1, with 8 bases matching TRBD2. The trim removed 4 bases at V and 6 bases at J, leaving 3 bases unmatched. CDR1 and CDR2 (germline): SQVTM, ANQGSEA. This CDR3 contains 12 residues. DNA for the CDR3: TGCAGCGTTGTGACTAGCGCTGATACGCAGTATTTT. It is translated as CSVVTSADTQYF.

This chain joins TRBV30 and TRBJ2-1; 8 bases map to TRBD1. CDR3 length equals 14 residues. J gave up 12 bases and V 1 base, and 11 bases lay outside the gene matches. The germline CDR1 and CDR2 sequences are GTSNPN and SVGIG (reference sequence). CDR3 sequence (DNA): TGTGCCTGGAGTGGGACAGGGTCATCGGTAGTGCAGTTCTTC. Its protein product is CAWSGTGSSVVQFF.

The gene calls are TRBV27 and TRBJ1-1; perhaps TRBD1 as D (6 bases). Trimming removed 0 bases at V and 3 bases at J, with 11 bases between. This CDR3 is built from 15 residues. CDR1 MNHEY and CDR2 SMNVEV come from the germline V gene (reference sequence). The CDR3: CASSLSRGGHTEAFF. CDR3 DNA sequence: TGTGCCAGCAGTTTATCGCGTGGGGGCCACACTGAAGCTTTCTTT.